A selection of T cell receptor beta chains follows, all from one sample in a study of neurological immune-mediated disorders. TCRdb reprocessed the 5' RACE reads via MiXCR and lists one record per CDR3 protein. The top ten clones hold about 2.2% of a sample with approximately 68,000 distinct CDR3 sequences, around 4.8% of them seen once. The sequenced sample was PBMCs. The receptors originated from a woman aged 70-85 years with multiple sclerosis. Each CDR3 is given with its conserved first and last residue. The order of the fields is CDR3 protein, V gene, J gene.

CSASTSGTYNEQFF,TRBV20-1,TRBJ2-1
CASSLSWTSRGEDTQYF,TRBV5-1,TRBJ2-3
CASSPGRGNSPLHF,TRBV12-3/TRBV12-4,TRBJ1-6
CASVQGFLASSQETQYF,TRBV6-1,TRBJ2-5
CAWSPGVVGEQYF,TRBV30,TRBJ2-7
CSGKSQNTEAFF,TRBV20-1,TRBJ1-1
CASRGTGQRSYEQYF,TRBV5-1,TRBJ2-7
CASRPTVNQPQHF,TRBV6-5,TRBJ1-5
CASGRQPSGYGYTF,TRBV6-2/TRBV6-3,TRBJ1-2
CASSETGSDYEQYF,TRBV10-1,TRBJ2-7
CASSQGRPELFF,TRBV5-5,TRBJ2-2
CASRKGQGAINQPQHF,TRBV19,TRBJ1-5
CASSFDQGGEQYF,TRBV12-3/TRBV12-4,TRBJ2-7
CASSTWGSYNEQFF,TRBV6-5,TRBJ2-1
CASSSAGTVYGYTF,TRBV11-1,TRBJ1-2
CSARDWEASNQPQHF,TRBV20-1,TRBJ1-5
CASSLDASGTKASF,TRBV7-8,TRBJ1-2
CASSLAPNTGELFF,TRBV12-3/TRBV12-4,TRBJ2-2
CASSLGGELGYGYTF,TRBV7-2,TRBJ1-2
CASSQAAWQGRNYGYTF,TRBV3-1,TRBJ1-2
CASSYGTGGYEQYF,TRBV6-2/TRBV6-3,TRBJ2-7
CSARGAGGPETQYF,TRBV20-1,TRBJ2-5
CASRPPWGAVEQYF,TRBV12-3/TRBV12-4,TRBJ2-7
CASSLKQGRGEKLFF,TRBV5-6,TRBJ1-4
CSAPSSRGLGNSPLHF,TRBV20-1,TRBJ1-6
CASTPGRGTGELFF,TRBV7-9,TRBJ2-2